Below, 25 T cell receptor beta chains from the same sample are listed, as sequenced in a study of CD8 T cells in ankylosing spondylitis. TCRdb independently ran MiXCR on the 5' RACE reads; one entry per CDR3 protein. The sample has around 150,000 distinct CDR3 sequences, about 18% seen once; the top ten hold approximately 7.8%. The sequencing sample was made of blood, either unsorted or a sorted T cell fraction (not recorded which). The receptors originated from a male donor with ankylosing spondylitis or in good health (not recorded which).

CDR3 coding DNA: TGTGCCAGCAGTTTTCCGGGACTGGCCTACGAGCAGTACTTC. This codes for CASSFPGLAYEQYF. The chain has TRBV28 and TRBJ2-7; tentatively, D is TRBD2 (6 bases). V lost 3 bases to trimming and J lost 2 bases, with 11 bases between them. The germline CDR1 and CDR2 sequences are MDHEN and SYDVKM. CDR3 length: 14 residues.

This clonotype showed up many times. This chain uses TRBV20-1 with TRBJ1-2, with 8 bases identical to TRBD1. Unmatched junction bases numbered 1, after V lost 6 bases and J lost 4 bases. Germline CDR1 and CDR2: DFQATT and SNEGSKA (reference sequence). This CDR3 is 11 amino acids long. CDR3 DNA: TGCAGTGCAGGACAGGGCTATGGCTACACCTTC. It translates to CSAGQGYGYTF.

The chain joins TRBV7-3 to TRBJ1-2; D perhaps matches TRBD1 (5 bases). Germline V gene data show CDR1 as SGHTA and CDR2 as FQGTGA. The CDR3 contains 13 residues. Trimming removed 11 bases at V and 4 bases at J, with 17 bases between. This CDR3 is CAWRKDSGYGYTF. The CDR3 DNA reads as TGTGCCTGGAGAAAAGACAGCGGCTATGGCTACACCTTC.

This rearrangement joins TRBV5-4 to TRBJ2-2, with 9 bases fitting TRBD2. V gave up 7 bases and J gave up 3 bases; unmatched junction bases: 4. The CDR3 length is 14 residues. CDR1 and CDR2 from the germline V gene are SGHNT and YYREEE (reference sequence). CDR3 DNA: TGTGCCAGCTCCGCGGGAGGGCACACCGGGGAGCTGTTTTTT. Translated, it gives CASSAGGHTGELFF.

The chain is built from TRBV12-3 or TRBV12-4 and TRBJ1-5, with 8 bases lining up with TRBD1. V trimming: 5 bases; J trimming: 4 bases; junction bases outside the gene matches: 4. The CDR3 consists of 14 residues. Written as DNA, the CDR3 is TGTGCCAGCAGTCGACAGGGGATAAATCAGCCCCAGCATTTT. Translation gives CASSRQGINQPQHF.

The CDR3 DNA is TGTGCCAGCAGCCCCAAAGCTATGGATGAGCAGTTCTTC. It codes for CASSPKAMDEQFF. V gene TRBV4-2 combines with J gene TRBJ2-1; D gene uncertain. Trimming took 4 bases from V and 8 from J, leaving 12 bases between them. CDR3 length: 13 amino acids. Germline values: CDR1 LGHNA, CDR2 YNFKEQ.

This clonotype was seen at least ten times. The V call is TRBV6-4, the J call TRBJ2-3, with TRBD2 as a possible D gene (5 bases). Trimming removed 5 bases from V and 3 bases from J, with 15 bases in between. Germline lookup yields CDR1 MRHNA and CDR2 SNTAGT. The CDR3 consists of 15 residues. CDR3 in DNA: TGTGCCAGCAGTTTTGGCGGGTCTACAACAGATACGCAGTATTTT. The encoded protein is CASSFGGSTTDTQYF.

This chain joins TRBV7-3 and TRBJ2-3; 7 nucleotides align to TRBD1. Germline V gives CDR1 SGHTA, CDR2 FQGTGA. J was trimmed by 2 bases and V by 4 bases; bases with no gene match: 6. The CDR3 contains 15 residues. This CDR3 reads CASSSGQAYTDTQYF. For the CDR3, the DNA is TGTGCCAGCAGCTCCGGACAGGCCTACACAGATACGCAGTATTTT.

This clonotype was observed a few times. The CDR3 DNA follows: TGTGCCACCTCCGGGGCGAGGGGGGGAGAGACCCAGTACTTC. It is translated as CATSGARGGETQYF. J is TRBJ2-5 and V is TRBV24-1; tentative D call: TRBD2 (7 bases). V was trimmed by 9 bases and J by 4 bases, leaving 17 bases between them. This CDR3 is 14 amino acids long. CDR1 is KGHDR and CDR2 is SFDVKD in the germline V gene.

This chain connects TRBV29-1 to TRBJ1-1; D might be TRBD1 (5 bases). V lost 5 bases, J lost 2 bases, and 21 bases lay in between. Per the germline V gene, CDR1 is SQVTM and CDR2 is ANQGSEA. The CDR3 totals 16 residues. This CDR3 is CSVHGPRGRENTEAFF. As DNA, the CDR3 is TGCAGCGTTCATGGGCCTCGGGGCAGGGAAAACACTGAAGCTTTCTTT.

The chain joins TRBV4-2 to TRBJ2-4, with TRBD1 as a possible D gene (7 bases). The CDR3 has 17 amino acids. The V gene lost 4 bases and the J gene lost 0 bases, with 16 bases spanning the gap. Germline CDR1 reads LGHNA; CDR2 reads YNFKEQ. The CDR3 protein is CASSRGGGDQAKNIQYF. The CDR3 DNA sequence: TGTGCCAGCAGCCGAGGGGGCGGGGACCAAGCCAAAAACATTCAGTACTTC.

The chain couples TRBV27 to TRBJ1-2; a weak D match, TRBD1 (6 bases). The CDR3 length is 14 residues. Germline V lookup: CDR1 MNHEY, CDR2 SMNVEV (reference sequence). With 1 base removed from V and 5 bases from J, the gap between germline ends came to 11 bases. CDR3 in amino acids: CASSLYGDKYGYTF. In DNA, the CDR3 is TGTGCCAGCAGTTTATATGGGGACAAATATGGCTACACCTTC.

This chain uses TRBV5-1 with TRBJ2-3; weak D call: TRBD1 (5 bases). Germline V gene data show CDR1 as SGHRS and CDR2 as YFSETQ. V was trimmed by 5 bases and J by 0 bases, leaving 7 bases between them. There are 13 residues in the CDR3. The CDR3: CASRPGSTDTQYF. The CDR3 DNA reads TGCGCCAGCAGACCAGGGAGCACAGATACGCAGTATTTT.

This clonotype was picked up a small number of times. The chain is built from TRBV2 and TRBJ2-1; perhaps TRBD2 as D (5 bases). V lost 6 bases to trimming and J lost 15 bases, with 18 bases between them. Germline lookup yields CDR1 SNHLY and CDR2 FYNNEI. The CDR3 sequence is 12 residues long. This chain's CDR3 is CASRETGPAGFF. The CDR3 DNA reads TGTGCCAGCAGGGAAACCGGGCCCGCGGGGTTCTTC.

This clonotype has a handful of counts. V gene TRBV5-1 combines with J gene TRBJ2-1; 16 nucleotides line up with TRBD2. The CDR3 sequence is 18 residues long. CDR1 and CDR2 from the germline V gene are SGHRS and YFSETQ. V gave up 7 bases and J gave up 9 bases; unmatched junction bases: 16. The CDR3 protein is CASSRAPGLAGGLSEQFF. The CDR3 coding sequence is TGCGCCAGCTCCAGGGCTCCGGGACTAGCGGGAGGGCTGAGTGAGCAGTTCTTC.

This clonotype was detected a few times. The chain has TRBV5-4 and TRBJ2-7; 10 nucleotides line up with TRBD1. V shed 5 bases, J shed 7 bases, and the junction held 9 bases outside the gene matches. The germline V gene encodes CDR1 SGHNT and CDR2 YYREEE (reference sequence). The CDR3 covers 14 residues. The CDR3 DNA reads TGTGCCAGCAGTCCCGGGACAGGGGTAGGTGAGCAGTACTTC. Translating it yields CASSPGTGVGEQYF.

With regard to this clonotype: With a much larger clone just one base away, this may be a read error. The V call is TRBV7-9, the J call TRBJ1-1; no definite D call. V was trimmed by 7 bases and J by 2 bases, leaving 5 bases between them. The CDR3 runs to 11 residues. Per germline, CDR1 SEHNR and CDR2 FQNEAQ (reference sequence). CDR3 region: CASTPNTEAFF. As DNA, the CDR3 is TGTGCCAGCACCCCAAACACTGAAGCTTTCTTT.

This clonotype was detected only a few times. The V call is TRBV28, the J call TRBJ1-2; tentatively, D is TRBD1 (5 bases). This CDR3 spans 12 amino acids. The V gene's germline CDR1 is MDHEN and CDR2 SYDVKM. The ends were cut back, 7 bases at V and 4 bases at J, with 10 bases in the middle. CDR3 amino acids: CASNGQGYGYTF. The CDR3 DNA follows: TGTGCCAGCAACGGGCAGGGCTATGGCTACACCTTC.

This clonotype was detected many times. The gene calls are TRBV20-1 and TRBJ2-1; D is perhaps TRBD2 (6 bases). Per germline, CDR1 DFQATT and CDR2 SNEGSKA (reference sequence). The germline V and J ends were trimmed by 7 bases and 8 bases, with 18 bases remaining between them. CDR3 size: 13 residues. CDR3 sequence (DNA): TGCAGTGGGCGGGACTTGAGGTTTCATGAGCAGTTCTTC. Its protein is CSGRDLRFHEQFF.

The table lists this clonotype with a few counts. This chain links TRBV7-9 with TRBJ1-1; no definite D call. This CDR3 is 15 amino acids long. V shed 2 bases and J shed 0 bases, with 10 bases lying between them. Germline V CDR1 and CDR2: SEHNR, FQNEAQ (reference sequence). CDR3 in DNA: TGTGCCAGCAGCTTAACAGCACAGATGAACACTGAAGCTTTCTTT. Its protein is CASSLTAQMNTEAFF.

This rearrangement joins TRBV6-2 or TRBV6-3 to TRBJ2-3; TRBD2 aligns across 7 bases. V was pared by 2 bases and J by 0 bases, with 2 bases of the junction left unmatched. CDR3 length: 15 residues. CDR1 is MNHEY, CDR2 SVGEGT, per germline. CDR3 in DNA: TGTGCCAGCAGTTACGAACTAGCGAGCACAGATACGCAGTATTTT. Its translation: CASSYELASTDTQYF.

This clonotype was found many times. V gene TRBV6-1 combines with J gene TRBJ1-1; tentative D call: TRBD1 (5 bases). V lost 7 bases to trimming and J lost 5 bases, with 14 bases between them. CDR3 size: 13 residues. The V gene's germline CDR1 is MNHNS and CDR2 SASEGT. CDR3 DNA sequence: TGTGCCAGCATTCCGTCGGGGCGGACTGAAGCTTTCTTT. Encoded protein: CASIPSGRTEAFF.

The genes are TRBV13 and TRBJ2-3, with 9 positions matching TRBD1. V shed 4 bases, J shed 4 bases, and the junction held 3 bases outside the gene matches. Germline V gene data show CDR1 as PRHDT and CDR2 as FYEKMQ (reference sequence). The CDR3 length is 14 residues. DNA for the CDR3: TGTGCCAGCAGCTACAGACAGGGGGCAGATACGCAGTATTTT. This gives the protein CASSYRQGADTQYF.

The chain recombines TRBV29-1 with TRBJ1-1; 7 positions agree with TRBD1. Germline trimming cut 6 bases from V and 1 base from J; bases unmatched to any gene: 8. Germline CDR1 and CDR2: SQVTM and ANQGSEA. The CDR3 has 14 residues. CDR3 in amino acids: CSVAPGQPNTEAFF. CDR3 nucleotide sequence: TGCAGCGTCGCCCCGGGACAGCCGAACACTGAAGCTTTCTTT.

This clonotype has a count of ten or more. V gene TRBV12-3 or TRBV12-4 combines with J gene TRBJ1-1; D remains ambiguous. The CDR3 covers 13 residues. V lost 3 bases, J lost 1 base, and 6 bases lay in between. As DNA, the CDR3 is TGTGCCAGCAGTTTGGGAAGGAACACTGAAGCTTTCTTT. Amino acids: CASSLGRNTEAFF.